This entry is about one T cell receptor (beta chain). Its antigen remains unknown. Using immunoSEQ multiplex PCR, the repertoire was profiled, and TCRdb retains in-frame clones only, with some absent. The table shows 90,000 or so clones, with roughly 87% occurring only once. These data originate in a study of OX40 agonist ivuxolimab in advanced cancers. About the research overall: Patients treated during dose escalation were battling hepatocellular carcinoma, melanoma, renal cell or head and neck cancer.

Trimming removed 2 bases from V and 3 bases from J, with 14 bases in between. Per germline, CDR1 SNHLY and CDR2 FYNNEI. The CDR3 runs 15 residues. Study-wide results and caveats: CD4+ and CD8+ T cells in blood underwent clonal expansion by week 6 at 0.1 to 3.0 mg/kg.

This receptor was identified in an adult with an advanced solid tumor such as melanoma, head and neck, liver or kidney cancer. J is TRBJ2-7 and V is TRBV2, with D tentatively TRBD1 (6 bases). Sample: CD4+ or CD8+ T cells sorted from blood, taken in a trial of the OX40 agonist ivuxolimab. The DNA for the CDR3 is TGTGCCAGCAGTGAATCTTGGGGACACTACTACGAGCAGTACTTC. Its protein product is CASSESWGHYYEQYF.